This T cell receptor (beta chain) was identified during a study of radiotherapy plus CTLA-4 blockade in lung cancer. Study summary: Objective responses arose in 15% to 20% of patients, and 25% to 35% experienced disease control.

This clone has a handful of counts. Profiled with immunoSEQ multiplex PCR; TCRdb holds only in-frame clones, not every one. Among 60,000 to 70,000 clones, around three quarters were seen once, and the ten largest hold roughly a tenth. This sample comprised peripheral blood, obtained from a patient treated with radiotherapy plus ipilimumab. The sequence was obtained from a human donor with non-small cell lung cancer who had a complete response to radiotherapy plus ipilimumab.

CDR3 residues: CASSVGDSTGELFF. The CDR3 DNA follows: TGCGCCAGCAGTGTCGGGGATAGCACCGGGGAGCTGTTTTTT. The chain links TRBV5-1 to TRBJ2-2; D perhaps matches TRBD2 (5 bases). The CDR3 contains 14 residues. Germline V CDR1 and CDR2: SGHRS, YFSETQ. Trimming removed 5 bases at V and 4 bases at J, with 12 bases between.